The clone carrying this T cell receptor (beta chain) showed up just a few times. The study's library attached unique molecular identifiers to single cDNA molecules. Per the study methods: TCR counts had a median of approximately 96,000 per sample and spanned 23,224 to 690,600. Via MiXCR, TCRdb re-called the RACE reads, giving one row per CDR3 protein. These V and J calls derive from TCRdb rather than the authors' analysis. Of 130,000 or so distinct CDR3 sequences detected, more than 7.5% appear once; the ten largest clones hold 1.5% to 2%. The germline V and J ends were trimmed by 6 bases and 1 base, with 10 bases remaining between them. This CDR3 is 13 amino acids long. Germline V gene sequence: CDR1 SQVTM, CDR2 ANQGSEA. This sample was taken from a study of human T cells and chemical hapten exposure. Time point defined: healthy volunteer bleed at 2 weeks. Total RNA extraction was carried out from unfractionated whole blood.

The receptor's source is a male donor in good health. Some clones in this sample may be carry-over from other donors' samples. This sequence joins TRBV29-1 and TRBJ1-5, with a tentative D call TRBD1 (6 bases). Sequencing was carried out using whole blood. In nucleotides, the CDR3 is TGCAGCGTACAGGGAGGGAGCAATCAGCCCCAGCATTTT. Its translation is CSVQGGSNQPQHF.